The 6 T cell receptor beta chains given below trace back to one sample, sequenced in a study of long-term antiretroviral therapy in people with HIV. Researchers report immunoSEQ v3.0 was run at survey level. The repertoire was sequenced with immunoSEQ multiplex PCR; TCRdb's copy has only in-frame clones and lacks some. The data contain 20,000 to 25,000 clones, about four fifths of them singletons. The material sequenced was unsorted PBMCs, taken 1.5 years after starting antiretroviral therapy. The receptors shown here come from a man aged 25-40 years with HIV.

The rearrangement joins TRBV6-4 to TRBJ2-2, with TRBD1 matching over 8 bases. V shed 3 bases and J 1 base; nucleotides not matched to a gene: 1. This CDR3 has 15 amino acids. Germline CDR1 is MRHNA and CDR2 is SNTAGT. Written as DNA, the CDR3 is TGTGCCAGCAGTGAGGGACAGGAGAACACCGGGGAGCTGTTTTTT. Protein product: CASSEGQENTGELFF.

The chain joins TRBV4-1 to TRBJ1-1, with unresolved D. V was pared by 4 bases and J by 1 base, with 13 bases between. The CDR3 loop spans 15 amino acids. Looked up from germline, CDR1 is MGHRA and CDR2 is YSYEKL. CDR3 loop: CASSRGNSGNTEAFF. CDR3 DNA sequence: TGCGCCAGCAGCCGGGGAAATTCAGGGAACACTGAAGCTTTCTTT.

This clone was detected only a few times. This chain links TRBV9 with TRBJ2-5; D tentatively fits TRBD1 or TRBD2 (5 bases each). Trimming cost V 3 bases and J 0 bases, with 9 bases left between them. Germline V gene sequence: CDR1 SGDLS, CDR2 YYNGEE. The CDR3 is made up of 14 amino acids. This chain's CDR3 is CASSERGHQETQYF. The CDR3 DNA sequence: TGTGCCAGCAGCGAAAGGGGACACCAAGAGACCCAGTACTTC.

The chain employs TRBV5-4 and TRBJ1-2; D perhaps matches TRBD1 (6 bases). The V and J ends lost 4 bases and 5 bases respectively, with 18 bases between them. The CDR3 length is 15 residues. Germline V gene data show CDR1 as SGHNT and CDR2 as YYREEE (reference sequence). The CDR3 loop is CASSRTGMGGYGYTF. The CDR3 DNA reads TGTGCCAGCAGCCGTACAGGGATGGGGGGGTATGGCTACACCTTC.

The chain has TRBV28 and TRBJ1-2; 7 bases line up with TRBD1. The CDR3 length is 12 residues. The germline CDR1 and CDR2 sequences are MDHEN and SYDVKM. The V segment lost 6 bases and the J segment 8 bases; nucleotides outside the gene matches: 6. The CDR3 loop is CASRAQGGGYTF. The CDR3, as DNA: TGTGCCAGCAGAGCCCAGGGGGGAGGCTACACCTTC.

Note on this clone: The junction differs from germline at one of its ends, possibly a read error. CDR3 amino acids: CSAESGQGSYEQYF. DNA for the CDR3: TGCAGCGCTGAATCGGGACAGGGGTCCTACGAGCAGTACTTC. This chain uses TRBV29-1 with TRBJ2-7; 10 nucleotides agree with TRBD1. CDR1 SQVTM and CDR2 ANQGSEA come from the germline V gene. This CDR3 has 14 amino acids.